Following are 10 T cell receptor beta chains from one sample sequenced in a study of blood T cell repertoires in COVID-19 (dated by TCRdb to 2020 to 2022). The library was obtained by the immunoSEQ multiplex PCR assay. The source is immuneACCESS, and TCRdb retained only in-frame sequences with V and J called. Part of the clones is not carried over; for the studies checked, unresolved V genes explain less than half of this, and the remainder is unexplained. The sample yields about 170,000 clones; approximately 84% were counted once. The leading ten clones occupy under 3.5% of the sample. Sequencing was carried out using peripheral blood. The receptors come from a woman aged 80 or over with COVID-19, enrolled during active disease.

V usage is TRBV14 and J usage is TRBJ2-1; D might be TRBD2 (7 bases). Trimming shortened V by 1 base and J by 3 bases, and 13 bases separated the two germline ends. Germline lookup yields CDR1 SGHDN and CDR2 FVKESK. The CDR3 contains 16 residues. DNA of the CDR3: TGTGCCAGCAGCCAAGTCGCGGGGGCCCTCTACAATGAGCAGTTCTTC. Translating gives CASSQVAGALYNEQFF.

The count of this clone is one. J is TRBJ2-2 and V is TRBV18; unclear D gene. Germline loops: CDR1 KGHSH, CDR2 LQKENI. The length of the CDR3 is 16 residues. V was clipped by 3 bases and J by 2 bases, with 13 bases between them. The CDR3 here is CASSPLEQYNTGELFF. CDR3 DNA sequence: TGTGCCAGCTCACCGTTAGAACAGTATAACACCGGGGAGCTGTTTTTT.

This chain connects TRBV19 to TRBJ1-3, with a possible D match to TRBD1 (6 bases). The germline V gene has CDR1 LNHDA and CDR2 SQIVND (reference sequence). The ends were cut back, 3 bases at V and 1 base at J, with 7 bases in the middle. The CDR3 spans 14 residues. CDR3 DNA sequence: TGTGCCAGTAGTATCAGGGGATCTGGAAACACCATATATTTT. It specifies CASSIRGSGNTIYF. The full variable domain, rest sourced from reference TRBV19 and TRBJ1-3, is DGGITQSPKYLFRKEGQNVTLSCEQNLNHDAMYWYRQDPGQGLRLIYYSQIVNDFQKGDIAEGYSVSREKKESFPLTVTSAQKNPTAFYLCASSIRGSGNTIYFGEGSWLTVV.

The CDR3 sequence: CASSQDPGTYNQPQHF. Written as DNA, the CDR3 is TGCGCCAGCAGCCAAGATCCAGGGACTTACAATCAGCCCCAGCATTTT. The gene calls are TRBV4-1 and TRBJ1-5; D may be TRBD1 (5 bases). The CDR3 length is 16 residues. V was cut by 0 bases and J by 3 bases, with 12 bases left in between. Germline-derived CDR1 and CDR2 are MGHRA and YSYEKL.

In the case of this clone: The junction shows a germline mismatch at one end, possibly a read error. The sample has other DNA sequences that encode this CDR3 too. V and J are TRBV27 and TRBJ1-1, with a possible D match to TRBD1 (5 bases). Germline assignment: CDR1 MNHEY and CDR2 SMNVEV (reference sequence). This CDR3 is 13 amino acids long. The CDR3 DNA is TGTGCCAGCAGTACAGGACGGATAACTGAAGCCTTCTTT. It specifies CASSTGRITEAFF.

This clone was seen more than once but under ten times. DNA for the CDR3: TGTGCCAGCAGCCTGCTGCAGGGGAACACTGAAGCTTTCTTT. Translating gives CASSLLQGNTEAFF. This sequence joins TRBV7-9 and TRBJ1-1; D may be TRBD1 (5 bases). Per the germline V gene, CDR1 is SEHNR and CDR2 is FQNEAQ (reference sequence). The germline V and J ends were trimmed by 5 bases and 1 base, with 11 bases remaining between them. The CDR3 consists of 14 residues.

The V and J genes are TRBV12-3 or TRBV12-4 and TRBJ2-7; D is possibly TRBD1 (5 bases). V lost 6 bases, J lost 2 bases, and 5 bases lay in between. The CDR3 is 11 amino acids. The DNA for the CDR3 is TGTGCCAGCAGCAGGGCCTACGAGCAGTACTTC. Translating it yields CASSRAYEQYF.

V gene TRBV10-3 combines with J gene TRBJ2-6; 9 positions agree with TRBD1. V shed 4 bases, J shed 10 bases, and the junction held 8 bases outside the gene matches. The CDR3 consists of 15 residues. Looked up from germline, CDR1 is ENHRY and CDR2 is SYGVKD. The CDR3 loop reads CAISGGTGKGNVLTF. The CDR3 DNA is TGTGCCATCAGTGGGGGGACAGGGAAGGGAAACGTCCTGACTTTC.

The chain links TRBV21-1 to TRBJ1-5; the table's D call TRBD1 went unverified against the DNA. TRBV21-1 is listed as a pseudogene. The CDR3 covers 18 residues. The CDR3 region has the DNA TGTGCCAGCAGCATCAAACATCGGTGGACAGGGGTGTATCAGCCCCAGCATTTT. This translates into CASSIKHRWTGVYQPQHF.

The chain has TRBV29-1 and TRBJ1-5; no reliable D call. The CDR3 runs to 12 residues. Germline lookup yields CDR1 SQVTM and CDR2 ANQGSEA. V was trimmed by 4 bases and J by 0 bases, leaving 4 bases between them. The CDR3 coding sequence is TGCAGCGTTGGACATAGCAATCAGCCCCAGCATTTT. It encodes CSVGHSNQPQHF.